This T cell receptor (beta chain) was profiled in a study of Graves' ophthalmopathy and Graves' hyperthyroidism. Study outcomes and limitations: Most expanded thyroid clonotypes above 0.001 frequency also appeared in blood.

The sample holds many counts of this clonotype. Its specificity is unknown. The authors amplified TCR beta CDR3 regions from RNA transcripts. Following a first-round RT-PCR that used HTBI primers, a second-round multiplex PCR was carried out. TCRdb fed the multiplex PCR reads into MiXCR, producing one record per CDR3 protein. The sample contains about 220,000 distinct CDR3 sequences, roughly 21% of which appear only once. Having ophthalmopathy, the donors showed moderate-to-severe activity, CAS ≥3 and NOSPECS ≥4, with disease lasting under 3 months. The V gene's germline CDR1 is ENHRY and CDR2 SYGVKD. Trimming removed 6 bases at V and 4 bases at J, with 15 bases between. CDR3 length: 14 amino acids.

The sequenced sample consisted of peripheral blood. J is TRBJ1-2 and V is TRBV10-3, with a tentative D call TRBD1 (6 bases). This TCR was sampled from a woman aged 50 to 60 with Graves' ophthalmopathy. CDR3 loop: CAIRDSDRLYGYTF. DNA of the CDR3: TGTGCCATCAGAGATTCCGACAGGCTCTATGGCTACACCTTC.